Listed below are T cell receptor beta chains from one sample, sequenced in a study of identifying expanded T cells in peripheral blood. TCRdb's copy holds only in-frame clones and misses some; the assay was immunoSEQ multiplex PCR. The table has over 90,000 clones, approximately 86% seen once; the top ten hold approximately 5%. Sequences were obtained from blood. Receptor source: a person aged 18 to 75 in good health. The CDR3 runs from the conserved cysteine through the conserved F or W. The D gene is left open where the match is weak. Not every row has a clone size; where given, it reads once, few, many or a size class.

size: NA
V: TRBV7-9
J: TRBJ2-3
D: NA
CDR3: CASQGDTDTQYF
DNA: TGTGCCTCCCAGGGCGACACAGATACGCAGTATTTT

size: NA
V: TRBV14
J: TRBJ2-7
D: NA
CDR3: CASSSSGFPFSYEQYF
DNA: TGTGCCAGCAGCTCTTCGGGTTTTCCCTTCTCCTACGAGCAGTACTTC

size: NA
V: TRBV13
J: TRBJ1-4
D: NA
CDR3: CASRRVGANEKLFF
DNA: TGTGCCAGCAGGCGAGTGGGAGCTAATGAAAAACTGTTTTTT

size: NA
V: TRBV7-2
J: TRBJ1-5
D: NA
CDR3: CASSSGVGQPQHF
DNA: TGTGCCAGCAGCTCTGGGGTGGGGCAGCCCCAGCATTTT

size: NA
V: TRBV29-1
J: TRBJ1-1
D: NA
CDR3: CSVIGTQAFF
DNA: TGCAGCGTTATCGGGACTCAAGCTTTCTTT

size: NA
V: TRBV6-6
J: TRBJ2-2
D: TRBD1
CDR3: CASSRDRVITGELFF
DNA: TGTGCCAGCAGCCGGGACAGGGTGATCACCGGGGAGCTGTTTTTT

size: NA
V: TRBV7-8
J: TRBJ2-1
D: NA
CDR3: CASSLHGSSYNEQFF
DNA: TGTGCCAGCAGCTTGCACGGGAGCTCCTACAATGAGCAGTTCTTC

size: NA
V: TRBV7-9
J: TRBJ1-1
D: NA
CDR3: CASSSLRDKNTEAFF
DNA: TGTGCCAGCAGCTCCCTGCGAGACAAGAACACTGAAGCTTTCTTT

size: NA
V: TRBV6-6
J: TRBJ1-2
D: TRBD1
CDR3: CASSFDRDYGYTF
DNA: TGTGCCAGCAGCTTTGACAGGGACTATGGCTACACCTTC

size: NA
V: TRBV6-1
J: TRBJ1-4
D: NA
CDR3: CASSEELAKLFF
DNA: TGTGCCAGCAGTGAAGAGCTTGCGAAACTGTTTTTT

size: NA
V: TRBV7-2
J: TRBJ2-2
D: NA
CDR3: CASSPGRLAWGTGELFF
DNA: TGTGCCAGCAGTCCGGGGCGGCTAGCGTGGGGCACCGGGGAGCTGTTTTTT

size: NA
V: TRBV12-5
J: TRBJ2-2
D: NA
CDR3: CASGLGVVSTGELFF
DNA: TGTGCTAGTGGTTTGGGGGTAGTGAGCACCGGGGAGCTGTTTTTT

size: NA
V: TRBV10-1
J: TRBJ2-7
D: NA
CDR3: CASSESGPGRDEQYF
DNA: TGCGCCAGCAGTGAGTCTGGGCCAGGCCGTGACGAGCAGTACTTC

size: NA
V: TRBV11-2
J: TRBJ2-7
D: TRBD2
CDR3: CASSFGRGYEQYF
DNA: TGTGCCAGCAGCTTCGGGAGGGGCTACGAGCAGTACTTC

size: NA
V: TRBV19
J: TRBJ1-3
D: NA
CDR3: CASNPLGGVSGNTIYF
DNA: TGTGCCAGTAACCCTCTTGGGGGAGTCTCTGGAAACACCATATATTTT

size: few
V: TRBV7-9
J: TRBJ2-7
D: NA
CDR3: CASSFTGRDDEQYF
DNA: TGTGCCAGCAGCTTCACCGGCAGGGACGACGAGCAGTACTTC

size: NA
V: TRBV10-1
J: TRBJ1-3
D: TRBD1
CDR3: CASRPTGSGNTIYF
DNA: TGCGCCAGCAGACCGACAGGGTCTGGAAACACCATATATTTT

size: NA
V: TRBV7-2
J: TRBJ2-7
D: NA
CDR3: CASSRQDGSSYEQYF
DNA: TGTGCCAGCAGCCGACAGGACGGAAGTTCCTACGAGCAGTACTTC

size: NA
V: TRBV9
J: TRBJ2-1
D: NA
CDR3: CASSVAGDKYNEQFF
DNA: TGTGCCAGCAGCGTAGCCGGTGACAAATACAATGAGCAGTTCTTC

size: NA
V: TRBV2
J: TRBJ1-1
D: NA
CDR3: CASSYTGNTEAFF
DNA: TGTGCCAGCAGTTACACAGGGAACACTGAAGCTTTCTTT

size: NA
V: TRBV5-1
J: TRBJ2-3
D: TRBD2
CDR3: CASSFQRGTPSTDTQYF
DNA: TGCGCCAGCAGCTTCCAGCGGGGTACCCCTAGCACAGATACGCAGTATTTT

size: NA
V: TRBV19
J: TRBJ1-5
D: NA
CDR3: CASSPGPVQPQHF
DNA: TGTGCCAGTAGTCCGGGACCAGTTCAGCCCCAGCATTTT

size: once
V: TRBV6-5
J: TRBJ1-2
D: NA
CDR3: CASRGTDGYTF
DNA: TGTGCCAGCAGAGGGACGGATGGCTACACCTTC

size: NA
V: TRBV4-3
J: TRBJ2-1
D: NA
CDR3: CASSQGERRYNEQFF
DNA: TGCGCCAGCAGCCAAGGCGAGAGGAGATACAATGAGCAGTTCTTC

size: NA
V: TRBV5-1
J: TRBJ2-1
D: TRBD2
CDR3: CASRTLAAEVNEQFF
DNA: TGCGCCAGCAGAACACTAGCGGCGGAGGTCAATGAGCAGTTCTTC

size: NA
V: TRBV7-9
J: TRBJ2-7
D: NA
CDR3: CASSRNDLYEQYF
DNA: TGTGCCAGCAGCCGTAATGACCTCTACGAGCAGTACTTC

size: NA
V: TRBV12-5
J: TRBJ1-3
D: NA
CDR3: CASGLGLNRDSGNTIYF
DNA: TGTGCTAGTGGCCTAGGACTTAATAGGGACTCTGGAAACACCATATATTTT

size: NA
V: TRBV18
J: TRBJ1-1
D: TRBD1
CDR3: CASSPSRTGNTEAFF
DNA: TGTGCCAGCTCACCTTCGAGGACAGGGAACACTGAAGCTTTCTTT

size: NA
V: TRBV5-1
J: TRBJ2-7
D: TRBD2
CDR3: CASSLVSGGTYEQYF
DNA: TGCGCCAGCAGCTTGGTGAGCGGGGGTACCTACGAGCAGTACTTC